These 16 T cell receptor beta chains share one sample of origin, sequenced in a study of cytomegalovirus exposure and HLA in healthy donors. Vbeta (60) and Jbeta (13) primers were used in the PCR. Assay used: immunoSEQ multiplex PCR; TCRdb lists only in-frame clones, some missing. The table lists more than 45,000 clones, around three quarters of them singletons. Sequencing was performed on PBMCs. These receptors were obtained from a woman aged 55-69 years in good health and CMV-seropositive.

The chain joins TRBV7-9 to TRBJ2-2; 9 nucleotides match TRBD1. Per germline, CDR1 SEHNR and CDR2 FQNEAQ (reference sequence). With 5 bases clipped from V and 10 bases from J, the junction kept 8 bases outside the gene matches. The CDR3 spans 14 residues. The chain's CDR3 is CASSRGQGSEELFF. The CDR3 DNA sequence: TGTGCCAGCAGCCGCGGACAGGGGTCCGAGGAGCTGTTTTTT.

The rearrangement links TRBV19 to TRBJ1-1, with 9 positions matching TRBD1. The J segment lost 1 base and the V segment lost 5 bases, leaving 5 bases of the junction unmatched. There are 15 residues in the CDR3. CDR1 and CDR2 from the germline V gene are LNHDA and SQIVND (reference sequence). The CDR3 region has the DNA TGTGCCAGTAGTGAACAGGGGGCGGCGAACACTGAAGCTTTCTTT. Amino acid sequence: CASSEQGAANTEAFF.

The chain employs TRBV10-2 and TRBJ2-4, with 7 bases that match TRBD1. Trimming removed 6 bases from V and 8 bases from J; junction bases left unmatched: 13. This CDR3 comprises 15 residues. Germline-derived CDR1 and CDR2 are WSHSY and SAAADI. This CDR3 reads CASSQQGPGVDIQYF. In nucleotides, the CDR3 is TGCGCCAGCAGCCAACAGGGGCCCGGGGTTGACATTCAGTACTTC.

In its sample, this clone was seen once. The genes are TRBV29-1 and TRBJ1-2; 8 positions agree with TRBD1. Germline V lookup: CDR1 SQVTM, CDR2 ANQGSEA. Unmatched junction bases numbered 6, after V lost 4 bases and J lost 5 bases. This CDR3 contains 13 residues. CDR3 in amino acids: CSVAGQATYGYTF. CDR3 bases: TGCAGCGTTGCGGGACAGGCAACTTATGGCTACACCTTC. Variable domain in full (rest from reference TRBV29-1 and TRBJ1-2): SAVISQKPSRDICQRGTSLTIQCQVDSQVTMMFWYRQQPGQSLTLIATANQGSEATYESGFVIDKFPISRPNLTFSTLTVSNMSPEDSSIYLCSVAGQATYGYTFGSGTRLTVV.

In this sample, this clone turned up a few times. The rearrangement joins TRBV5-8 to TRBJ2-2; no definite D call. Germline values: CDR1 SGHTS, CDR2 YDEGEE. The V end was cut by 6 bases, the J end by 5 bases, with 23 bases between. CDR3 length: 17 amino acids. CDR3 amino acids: CASTLKWLQSPTGELFF. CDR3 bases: TGTGCCAGCACCCTCAAGTGGCTCCAGTCCCCGACCGGGGAGCTGTTTTTT.

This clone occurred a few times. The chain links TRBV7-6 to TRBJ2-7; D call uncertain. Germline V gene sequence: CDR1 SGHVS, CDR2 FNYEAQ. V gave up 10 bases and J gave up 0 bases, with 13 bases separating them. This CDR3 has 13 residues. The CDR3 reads CATLIQPSYEQYF. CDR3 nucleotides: TGTGCCACTCTAATACAGCCCTCCTACGAGCAGTACTTC. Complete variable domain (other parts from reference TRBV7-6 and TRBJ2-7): GAGVSQSPRYKVTKRGQDVALRCDPISGHVSLYWYRQALGQGPEFLTYFNYEAQQDKSGLPNDRFSAERPEGSISTLTIQRTEQRDSAMYRCATLIQPSYEQYFGPGTRLTVT.

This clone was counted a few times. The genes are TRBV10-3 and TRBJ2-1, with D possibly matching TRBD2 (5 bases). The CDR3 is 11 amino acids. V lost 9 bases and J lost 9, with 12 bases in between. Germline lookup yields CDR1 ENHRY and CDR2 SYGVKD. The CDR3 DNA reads TGTGCCATTGCCTATCGGGGTGAGCAGTTCTTC. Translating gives CAIAYRGEQFF.

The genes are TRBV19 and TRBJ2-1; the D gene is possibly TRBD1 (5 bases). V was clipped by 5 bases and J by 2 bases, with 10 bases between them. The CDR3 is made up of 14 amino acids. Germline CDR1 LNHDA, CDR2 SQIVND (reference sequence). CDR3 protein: CASSSGIAYNEQFF. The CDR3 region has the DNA TGTGCCAGTAGTTCAGGGATCGCCTACAATGAGCAGTTCTTC.

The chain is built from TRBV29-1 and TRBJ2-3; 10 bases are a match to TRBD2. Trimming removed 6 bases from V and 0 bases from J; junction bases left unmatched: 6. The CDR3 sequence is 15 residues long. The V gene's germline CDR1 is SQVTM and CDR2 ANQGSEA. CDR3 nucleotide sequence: TGCAGCGTCGTCATAGCGGGGGGTAGCACAGATACGCAGTATTTT. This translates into CSVVIAGGSTDTQYF.

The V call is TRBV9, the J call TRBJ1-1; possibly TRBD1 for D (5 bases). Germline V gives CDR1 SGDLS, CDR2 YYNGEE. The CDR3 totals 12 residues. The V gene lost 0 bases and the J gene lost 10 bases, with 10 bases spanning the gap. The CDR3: CASSVEGGTAFF. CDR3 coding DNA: TGTGCCAGCAGCGTAGAGGGAGGGACAGCTTTCTTT.

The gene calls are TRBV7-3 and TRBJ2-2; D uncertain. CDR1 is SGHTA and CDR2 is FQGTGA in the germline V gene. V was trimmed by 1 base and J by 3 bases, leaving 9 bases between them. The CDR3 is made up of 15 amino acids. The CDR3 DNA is TGTGCCAGCAGCTTAAAGCCCTCGGACACCGGGGAGCTGTTTTTT. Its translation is CASSLKPSDTGELFF.

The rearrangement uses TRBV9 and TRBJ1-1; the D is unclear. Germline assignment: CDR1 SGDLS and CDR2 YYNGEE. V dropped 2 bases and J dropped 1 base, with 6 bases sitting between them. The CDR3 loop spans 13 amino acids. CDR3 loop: CASSVAQNTEAFF. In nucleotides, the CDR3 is TGTGCCAGCAGCGTTGCGCAGAACACTGAAGCTTTCTTT.

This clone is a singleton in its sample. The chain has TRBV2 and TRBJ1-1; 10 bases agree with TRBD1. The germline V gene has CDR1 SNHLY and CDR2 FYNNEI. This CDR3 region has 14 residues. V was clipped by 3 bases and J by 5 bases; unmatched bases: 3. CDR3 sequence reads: CASSDRTGGTEAFF. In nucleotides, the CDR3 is TGTGCCAGCAGTGACAGGACAGGGGGAACTGAAGCTTTCTTT. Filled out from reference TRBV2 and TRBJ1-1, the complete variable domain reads EPEVTQTPSHQVTQMGQEVILRCVPISNHLYFYWYRQILGQKVEFLVSFYNNEISEKSEIFDDQFSVERPDGSNFTLKIRSTKLEDSAMYFCASSDRTGGTEAFFGQGTRLTVV.

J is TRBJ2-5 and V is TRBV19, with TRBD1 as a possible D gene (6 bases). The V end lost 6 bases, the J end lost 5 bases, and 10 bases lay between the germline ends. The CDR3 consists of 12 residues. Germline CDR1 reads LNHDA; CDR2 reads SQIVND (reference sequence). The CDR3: CASRNRAETQYF. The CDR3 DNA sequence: TGTGCCAGTAGAAACAGGGCGGAGACCCAGTACTTC.

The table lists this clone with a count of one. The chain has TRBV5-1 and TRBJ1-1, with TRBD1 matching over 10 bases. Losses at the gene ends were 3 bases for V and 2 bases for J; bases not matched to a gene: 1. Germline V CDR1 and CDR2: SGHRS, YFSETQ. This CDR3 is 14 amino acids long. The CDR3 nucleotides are TGCGCCAGCAGCTGGACAGGGGGTAACACTGAAGCTTTCTTT. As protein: CASSWTGGNTEAFF.

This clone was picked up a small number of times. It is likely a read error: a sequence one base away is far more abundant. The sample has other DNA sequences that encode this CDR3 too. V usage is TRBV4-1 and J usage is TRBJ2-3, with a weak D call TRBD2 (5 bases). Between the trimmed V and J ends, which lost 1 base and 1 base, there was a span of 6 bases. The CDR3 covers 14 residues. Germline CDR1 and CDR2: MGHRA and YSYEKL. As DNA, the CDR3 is TGCGCCAGCAGCCAAGTGGAGGGCACAGATACGCAGTATTTT. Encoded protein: CASSQVEGTDTQYF.